These 31 T cell receptor beta chains were all obtained from the same sample, sequenced in a study of T cell changes during pregnancy in multiple sclerosis. Sequenced by immunoSEQ multiplex PCR; TCRdb stores in-frame clones only, minus some. The table has 44,000 or so clones, about nine tenths seen once. Here the sequenced sample was peripheral blood, taken in the first trimester of pregnancy. These receptors came from a female donor in good health, enrolled as a control in a pregnancy study.

The gene calls are TRBV9 and TRBJ2-1, with 7 bases lining up with TRBD2. The CDR3 loop spans 16 amino acids. Per germline, CDR1 SGDLS and CDR2 YYNGEE. V shed 4 bases, J shed 4 bases, and the junction held 11 bases outside the gene matches. Written as DNA, the CDR3 is TGTGCCAGCAGCCTCCACAGCGGGGTCCAATACAATGAGCAGTTCTTC. Its translation: CASSLHSGVQYNEQFF.

This clone was observed once. As DNA, the CDR3 is TGTGCCAGCAGTTCGGGACTAAGCTCCTACGAGCAGTACTTC. Translating it yields CASSSGLSSYEQYF. This chain uses TRBV27 with TRBJ2-7; 7 bases fit TRBD2. The CDR3 runs to 14 residues. After removal of 4 bases from V and 0 bases from J, the junction contained 3 bases not matched to a gene. Germline V gives CDR1 MNHEY, CDR2 SMNVEV (reference sequence).

V usage is TRBV5-1 and J usage is TRBJ1-1, with 7 bases fitting TRBD1. The CDR3 contains 15 residues. Germline CDR1 and CDR2: SGHRS and YFSETQ. V was clipped by 4 bases and J by 1 base; unmatched bases: 7. CDR3 loop: CASSPIRGTNTEAFF. CDR3 sequence (DNA): TGCGCCAGCAGCCCGATCAGGGGGACGAACACTGAAGCTTTCTTT.

V gene TRBV5-5 combines with J gene TRBJ1-5, with D uncertain. Trimming shortened V by 0 bases and J by 1 base, and 14 bases separated the two germline ends. Germline CDR1 and CDR2: SGHKS and YYEKEE (reference sequence). The CDR3 is 17 amino acids. The CDR3 reads CASSLGLAGRSNQPQHF. The CDR3 DNA reads as TGTGCCAGCAGCTTGGGCCTTGCGGGAAGGAGCAATCAGCCCCAGCATTTT.

The chain recombines TRBV6-4 with TRBJ2-3, with 10 bases aligning to TRBD2. V lost 0 bases and J lost 0; bases outside the gene matches: 0. The CDR3 length is 16 residues. Germline V gene lookup returns CDR1 MRHNA and CDR2 SNTAGT. CDR3 sequence reads: CASSDSTSGSTDTQYF. For the CDR3, the DNA is TGTGCCAGCAGTGACTCGACTAGCGGGAGCACAGATACGCAGTATTTT.

V gene TRBV5-1 combines with J gene TRBJ1-1; tentatively, D is TRBD1 (6 bases). The CDR3 is made up of 17 amino acids. Per the germline V gene, CDR1 is SGHRS and CDR2 is YFSETQ. V was pared by 4 bases and J by 0 bases, with 19 bases between. For the CDR3, the DNA is TGCGCCAGCAGCGTGGACAGTAGAGAACTCATGAACACTGAAGCTTTCTTT. Its translation is CASSVDSRELMNTEAFF.

This clone was seen a single time. V gene TRBV7-9 combines with J gene TRBJ2-5, with a weak D call TRBD2 (6 bases). The CDR3 runs to 15 residues. Germline-derived CDR1 and CDR2 are SEHNR and FQNEAQ (reference sequence). V was cut by 5 bases and J by 4 bases, with 17 bases left in between. The CDR3 DNA reads TGTGCCAGCAGCCCCACGGGGGTAGTCGGAGAGACCCAGTACTTC. Encoded protein: CASSPTGVVGETQYF.

This chain connects TRBV29-1 to TRBJ2-7; D is perhaps TRBD1 (5 bases). The CDR3 contains 10 residues. CDR1 is SQVTM, CDR2 ANQGSEA, per germline. In nucleotides, the CDR3 is TGCAGGGACAAATCCTACGAGCAGTACTTC. Protein product: CRDKSYEQYF.

Only one count was recorded for this clone. This rearrangement joins TRBV10-1 to TRBJ2-2; D uncertain. The CDR3 is 14 residues long. Between the trimmed V and J ends, which lost 0 bases and 6 bases, there was a span of 8 bases. From germline, CDR1 is WNHNN and CDR2 SYGVQD (reference sequence). This CDR3 reads CASSESSPSGELFF. For the CDR3, the DNA is TGCGCCAGCAGTGAGTCGAGTCCGTCCGGGGAGCTGTTTTTT.

The rearrangement links TRBV12-5 to TRBJ2-3; TRBD2 matches at 13 bases. Germline trimming cut 11 bases from V and 4 bases from J; bases unmatched to any gene: 9. The CDR3 is 15 residues long. CDR1 is LGHNT and CDR2 is FRNRAP in the germline V gene. The CDR3 reads CAHPLAGGPSDTQYF. The CDR3 nucleotides read TGTGCTCACCCACTAGCGGGGGGGCCGTCAGATACGCAGTATTTT.

As to this clone: Other DNA sequences within the sample encode an identical CDR3. The chain links TRBV5-1 to TRBJ2-1; weak D call: TRBD2 (6 bases). Trimming took 0 bases from V and 6 from J, leaving 13 bases between them. Per the germline V gene, CDR1 is SGHRS and CDR2 is YFSETQ. The CDR3 consists of 15 residues. Here the CDR3 reads CASSLAGGTGNEQFF. The CDR3 DNA reads TGCGCCAGCAGCTTGGCCGGGGGTACAGGCAATGAGCAGTTCTTC.

This chain connects TRBV4-2 to TRBJ2-1; 8 nucleotides line up with TRBD2. The V and J ends lost 0 bases and 5 bases, in that order; junction bases with no gene match: 9. This CDR3 is 17 amino acids long. Germline loops: CDR1 LGHNA, CDR2 YNFKEQ. The CDR3 loop is CASSQDRTSPPNNEQFF. CDR3 coding DNA: TGTGCCAGCAGCCAAGATAGGACTAGCCCTCCTAACAATGAGCAGTTCTTC.

A word on this clone: The junction differs from germline at one of its ends, possibly a read error. The chain employs TRBV27 and TRBJ1-3; possible D gene TRBD1, 6 bases. The CDR3 loop spans 14 amino acids. Germline CDR1 MNHEY, CDR2 SMNVEV (reference sequence). The CDR3 loop reads CASSRGGGGSTIYF. The CDR3 DNA sequence: TGTGCCAGCAGCAGGGGCGGGGGGGGAAGCACCATATATTTT.

The rearrangement links TRBV11-2 to TRBJ2-7; weak D call: TRBD2 (6 bases). CDR1 is SGHAT, CDR2 FQNNGV, per germline. V gave up 5 bases and J gave up 3 bases, with 14 bases separating them. The CDR3 extends over 14 amino acids. The CDR3 sequence is CASSPGRQGYEQYF. CDR3 nucleotide sequence: TGTGCCAGCAGCCCTGGGAGGCAGGGCTACGAGCAGTACTTC.

The sample holds a few counts of this clone. The rearrangement links TRBV28 to TRBJ1-2; unclear D gene. CDR3 length: 14 residues. V lost 7 bases to trimming and J lost 2 bases, with 14 bases between them. Germline V gene sequence: CDR1 MDHEN, CDR2 SYDVKM. The CDR3 reads CASTNAAGNYGYTF. CDR3 coding DNA: TGTGCCAGCACAAATGCGGCGGGGAACTATGGCTACACCTTC.

The CDR3 coding sequence is TGTGCCAGCAGCCGGGGACAGGGGCTACATGAGCAGTTCTTC. Protein sequence: CASSRGQGLHEQFF. The chain uses TRBV14 and TRBJ2-1, with 10 bases matching TRBD1. V was clipped by 4 bases and J by 8 bases; unmatched bases: 5. CDR1 is SGHDN, CDR2 FVKESK, per germline. The CDR3 is 14 residues long.

The chain combines TRBV4-2 with TRBJ2-1, with a weak D call TRBD2 (6 bases). The CDR3 runs 18 residues. V lost 0 bases and J 4 bases, leaving 19 bases between the germline ends. Germline V gives CDR1 LGHNA, CDR2 YNFKEQ. The CDR3 sequence: CASSQDFRLVTFYNEQFF. The CDR3 DNA reads as TGTGCCAGCAGCCAAGATTTCCGACTAGTAACGTTTTACAATGAGCAGTTCTTC.

V is TRBV5-6 and J is TRBJ1-4, with D maybe TRBD1 (6 bases). Trimming shortened V by 3 bases and J by 10 bases, and 16 bases separated the two germline ends. CDR1 and CDR2 (germline): SGHDT, YYEEEE. The CDR3 is made up of 14 amino acids. CDR3 DNA: TGTGCCAGCAGCTACCGGGACACACGGGGAAAACTGTTTTTT. This codes for CASSYRDTRGKLFF.

The CDR3 coding sequence is TGTGCCAGCAGTCCGACAGGGTCGTATGGCTACACCTTC. It codes for CASSPTGSYGYTF. The chain is built from TRBV28 and TRBJ1-2; 7 nucleotides line up with TRBD1. V was pared by 5 bases and J by 5 bases, with 5 bases of the junction left unmatched. CDR3 length equals 13 residues. The germline V gene encodes CDR1 MDHEN and CDR2 SYDVKM.

The chain recombines TRBV11-2 with TRBJ2-2; D gene ambiguous. Trimming pared 1 base from V and 1 base from J, leaving 10 bases between. CDR3 length: 16 amino acids. In germline, CDR1 is SGHAT, CDR2 FQNNGV. CDR3 residues: CASSLARSKNTGELFF. The CDR3 bases are TGTGCCAGCAGCTTAGCCAGAAGTAAGAACACCGGGGAGCTGTTTTTT.

CDR3 region: CASRSRPQGPGGCEQYF. CDR3 nucleotides: TGTGCAAGTCGCTCCCGTCCTCAGGGACCCGGGGGGTGCGAGCAGTACTTC. The rearrangement links TRBV12-2 to TRBJ2-7; the table assigns TRBD2, which was not confirmed against the DNA. TRBV12-2 has pseudogene status. The CDR3 has 17 amino acids.

J is TRBJ1-5 and V is TRBV5-5; D gene uncertain. V was pared by 4 bases and J by 3 bases, with 14 bases between. The CDR3 runs to 15 residues. CDR1 SGHKS and CDR2 YYEKEE come from the germline V gene (reference sequence). The CDR3, as DNA: TGTGCCAGCAGCCCGGGTCCTGAGACCAATCAGCCCCAGCATTTT. It specifies CASSPGPETNQPQHF. Full variable domain (missing parts from reference TRBV5-5 and TRBJ1-5): DAGVTQSPTHLIKTRGQQVTLRCSPISGHKSVSWYQQVLGQGPQFIFQYYEKEERGRGNFPDRFSARQFPNYSSELNVNALLLGDSALYLCASSPGPETNQPQHFGDGTRLSIL.

The V and J genes are TRBV2 and TRBJ2-7; 10 bases match TRBD2. Germline CDR1 reads SNHLY; CDR2 reads FYNNEI. The CDR3 contains 15 residues. Trimming cost V 7 bases and J 2 bases; bases outside gene matches: 8. In nucleotides, the CDR3 is TGTGCCAGCAAAGGGGCCCTAGCGGGAGCCTACGAGCAGTACTTC. This codes for CASKGALAGAYEQYF.

The gene calls are TRBV5-5 and TRBJ1-2; D may be TRBD1 (6 bases). CDR3 size: 16 residues. V was pared by 4 bases and J by 1 base, with 17 bases between. Germline V gene lookup returns CDR1 SGHKS and CDR2 YYEKEE (reference sequence). CDR3 protein: CASSLRTVFNNYGYTF. CDR3 DNA sequence: TGTGCCAGCAGCCTCCGGACAGTATTTAATAACTATGGCTACACCTTC.

The rearrangement joins TRBV11-2 to TRBJ2-7, with TRBD1 as a possible D gene (6 bases). V was trimmed by 0 bases and J by 4 bases, leaving 16 bases between them. This CDR3 comprises 16 residues. Germline V lookup: CDR1 SGHAT, CDR2 FQNNGV. The CDR3 sequence: CASSLDGTTTGYEQYF. Written as DNA, the CDR3 is TGTGCCAGCAGCTTAGATGGGACAACCACGGGGTACGAGCAGTACTTC.

Only one count was recorded for this clone. The chain recombines TRBV14 with TRBJ2-7, with 9 bases fitting TRBD2. Germline lookup yields CDR1 SGHDN and CDR2 FVKESK. With 1 base clipped from V and 2 bases from J, the junction kept 3 bases outside the gene matches. The CDR3 sequence is 15 residues long. For the CDR3, the DNA is TGTGCCAGCAGCCAAGGGGCGGGAGGGACCTACGAGCAGTACTTC. The encoded protein is CASSQGAGGTYEQYF.

J is TRBJ2-5 and V is TRBV27, with D possibly matching TRBD1 (5 bases). With 3 bases removed from V and 4 bases from J, the gap between germline ends came to 9 bases. This CDR3 comprises 13 residues. CDR1 and CDR2 (germline): MNHEY, SMNVEV (reference sequence). CDR3 loop: CASSLTERETQYF. The CDR3 DNA sequence: TGTGCCAGCAGTTTGACAGAAAGAGAGACCCAGTACTTC.

The chain links TRBV9 to TRBJ2-7; 11 bases match TRBD2. Germline CDR1 SGDLS, CDR2 YYNGEE. The CDR3 sequence is 16 residues long. V dropped 4 bases and J dropped 3; count of bases not matched to a gene: 9. In DNA, the CDR3 is TGTGCCAGCAGCTCCTCGACTAGCGGGACTTACTACGAGCAGTACTTC. Translating gives CASSSSTSGTYYEQYF.

The gene calls are TRBV6-5 and TRBJ1-5; D gene uncertain. Looked up from germline, CDR1 is MNHEY and CDR2 is SVGAGI. V lost 2 bases and J 5 bases, leaving 10 bases between the germline ends. The CDR3 sequence is 14 residues long. The CDR3 nucleotides are TGTGCCAGCAGTTACGGGCCCCAGGATCAGCCCCAGCATTTT. This sequence encodes CASSYGPQDQPQHF.

The chain combines TRBV19 with TRBJ2-3; TRBD2 is a possible D gene (6 bases). Trimming removed 6 bases at V and 5 bases at J, with 12 bases between. The germline CDR1 and CDR2 sequences are LNHDA and SQIVND (reference sequence). The CDR3 sequence is 13 residues long. In DNA form, the CDR3 reads TGTGCCAGTAGCACCCGGGGGAGAGATACGCAGTATTTT. Translating gives CASSTRGRDTQYF.

The CDR3 DNA follows: TGCGCCAGCAGCCAAGAGGGATTAGCGGGAACCGGGGAGCTGTTTTTT. This codes for CASSQEGLAGTGELFF. The V call is TRBV4-1, the J call TRBJ2-2, with TRBD2 matching 8 bases. CDR1 is MGHRA, CDR2 YSYEKL, per germline. With 0 bases clipped from V and 5 bases from J, the junction kept 5 bases outside the gene matches. This CDR3 contains 16 residues.